Shown below are 17 T cell receptor beta chains from a single sample sequenced in a study of glioma-infiltrating T cells. TCR alpha and beta CDR3 regions were amplified from RNA using iRepertoire nested multiplex PCR. Each CDR3 protein is one row after TCRdb ran MiXCR on the multiplex PCR reads. The profile covers 90,000 to 110,000 distinct CDR3 sequences, with 25% to 30% appearing a single time and 35% taken by the ten largest. The sample consisted of glioma tissue, nonneoplastic brain tissue, or PBMCs (not recorded which). The origin of the receptors is a human donor with low-grade glioma or glioblastoma, undergoing nonglioma brain surgery, or in good health (not recorded which).

This clonotype was seen at least ten times. This chain joins TRBV2 and TRBJ1-6, with D possibly being TRBD1 (5 bases). Between the trimmed V and J ends, which lost 8 bases and 8 bases, there was a span of 16 bases. Per germline, CDR1 SNHLY and CDR2 FYNNEI. The CDR3 sequence is 14 residues long. This chain's CDR3 is CASLAQGRDSPLHF. DNA for the CDR3: TGTGCCAGCCTCGCCCAGGGCAGGGATTCACCCCTCCACTTT.

This clonotype was detected ten times or more. V usage is TRBV7-2 and J usage is TRBJ2-3; D remains ambiguous. V was clipped by 1 base and J by 2 bases, with 7 bases between them. Germline assignment: CDR1 SGHTA and CDR2 FQGNSA. CDR3 length: 14 residues. CDR3 region: CASSLDFITDTQYF. As DNA, the CDR3 is TGTGCCAGCAGCTTAGACTTTATCACAGATACGCAGTATTTT.

V gene TRBV6-2 or TRBV6-3 combines with J gene TRBJ2-1; no clear D gene. Germline-derived CDR1 and CDR2 are MNHEY and SVGEGT. The CDR3 has 18 residues. Between the trimmed V and J ends, which lost 0 bases and 3 bases, there was a span of 18 bases. CDR3 residues: CASSYSKTLTKDYNEQFF. The CDR3 DNA follows: TGTGCCAGCAGTTACTCCAAGACTCTAACGAAGGACTACAATGAGCAGTTCTTC.

Comments on this clonotype: A read error may account for a junction end that differs from germline. This rearrangement joins TRBV6-2 or TRBV6-3 to TRBJ2-1, with a tentative D call TRBD1 (5 bases). The CDR3 totals 13 residues. Germline V lookup: CDR1 MNHEY, CDR2 SVGEGT. The CDR3 spells CASSHGHINEQLF. The CDR3, as DNA: TGTGCCAGCAGCCACGGACACATCAATGAGCAGCTCTTC.

The sample holds many counts of this clonotype. CDR3: CASSLSGEQYF. CDR3 nucleotide sequence: TGTGCCAGCAGCCTTTCCGGCGAGCAGTACTTC. The rearrangement joins TRBV6-1 to TRBJ2-7; no clear D. Germline CDR1 is MNHNS and CDR2 is SASEGT. Trimming removed 6 bases from V and 6 bases from J, with 9 bases in between. This CDR3 spans 11 amino acids.

At least ten counts were recorded for this clonotype. J is TRBJ2-1 and V is TRBV19; TRBD2 might be the D (6 bases). This CDR3 is built from 16 residues. V lost 5 bases and J lost 0, with 14 bases in between. The germline V gene has CDR1 LNHDA and CDR2 SQIVND (reference sequence). The CDR3 bases are TGTGCCAGTAGTTTCCGGACTACCCGCTCCTACAATGAGCAGTTCTTC. Translation gives CASSFRTTRSYNEQFF.

The chain couples TRBV19 to TRBJ2-5, with D unclear. The V and J ends lost 0 bases and 13 bases respectively, with 15 bases between them. This CDR3 spans 13 amino acids. CDR1 LNHDA and CDR2 SQIVND come from the germline V gene (reference sequence). The CDR3: CASSIDREATRYF. CDR3 coding DNA: TGTGCCAGTAGTATAGATCGAGAGGCCACTCGGTACTTC. The full variable domain, its missing parts supplied by reference TRBV19 and TRBJ2-5, is DGGITQSPKYLFRKEGQNVTLSCEQNLNHDAMYWYRQDPGQGLRLIYYSQIVNDFQKGDIAEGYSVSREKKESFPLTVTSAQKNPTAFYLCASSIDREATRYFGPGTRLLVL.

The chain carries TRBV7-4 and TRBJ2-1, with 7 bases identical to TRBD1. Germline V CDR1 and CDR2: SGHVT, SQSDAQ. The J segment lost 3 bases and the V segment lost 1 base, leaving 3 bases of the junction unmatched. The CDR3 is 15 residues long. CDR3 in amino acids: CASSLVGGHYNEQFF. The CDR3 DNA follows: TGTGCCAGCAGCTTAGTAGGGGGCCACTACAATGAGCAGTTCTTC.

For this clonotype: In this CDR3 the conserved last residue, phenylalanine or tryptophan, is missing, so a read error is likely. This rearrangement joins TRBV6-2 or TRBV6-3 to TRBJ2-3, with D possibly being TRBD1 (6 bases). There are 14 residues in the CDR3. Trimming left V 6 bases short and J 3 bases short, with 13 bases between. The germline gives CDR1 MNHEY, CDR2 SVGEGT. CDR3 sequence (DNA): TGTGCCAGCAGGAAAGGGGGAACAACAGATACGCAGTATCTT. Protein: CASRKGGTTDTQYL.

This clonotype was seen ten or more times. The V and J genes are TRBV2 and TRBJ1-5, with D maybe TRBD1 (6 bases). The CDR3 length is 15 residues. Trimming removed 5 bases from V and 7 bases from J, with 18 bases in between. Germline V gene lookup returns CDR1 SNHLY and CDR2 FYNNEI. CDR3 bases: TGTGCCAGCAGTCCGGGGGGCTTCGGGGGACAGCCCCAGCATTTT. Its translation is CASSPGGFGGQPQHF.

This clonotype was detected many times. This chain uses TRBV6-2 or TRBV6-3 with TRBJ2-1, with TRBD2 identical over 9 bases. With 4 bases clipped from V and 6 bases from J, the junction kept 7 bases outside the gene matches. The V gene's germline CDR1 is MNHEY and CDR2 SVGEGT. The CDR3 runs to 15 residues. The CDR3 coding sequence is TGTGCCAGCAGTTCCCCGGGACTAGCTAGCAATGAGCAGTTCTTC. Translation: CASSSPGLASNEQFF.

The chain is built from TRBV7-2 and TRBJ2-1, with TRBD2 matching 13 bases. Per germline, CDR1 SGHTA and CDR2 FQGNSA. Losses at the gene ends were 5 bases for V and 10 bases for J; bases not matched to a gene: 17. This CDR3 spans 18 amino acids. CDR3 region: CASSTPILAGGKMYEQFF. DNA of the CDR3: TGTGCCAGCAGCACCCCCATACTAGCGGGGGGGAAAATGTACGAGCAGTTCTTC.

This clonotype was found many times. The chain uses TRBV5-1 and TRBJ1-5, with 8 bases identical to TRBD1. Germline CDR1 reads SGHRS; CDR2 reads YFSETQ. The V and J ends lost 4 bases and 3 bases, in that order; junction bases with no gene match: 9. CDR3 length: 16 amino acids. The CDR3 DNA follows: TGCGCCAGCAGCCGGGGGACAGGCTCATACAATCAGCCCCAGCATTTT. It translates to CASSRGTGSYNQPQHF.

This chain connects TRBV20-1 to TRBJ1-1; TRBD1 matches at 7 bases. Germline assignment: CDR1 DFQATT and CDR2 SNEGSKA (reference sequence). V lost 6 bases, J lost 8 bases, and 9 bases stayed unmatched. CDR3 size: 12 residues. The CDR3 nucleotides are TGCAGTGCATCCCAGGGGGTACCAGAAGCTTTCTTT. Protein sequence: CSASQGVPEAFF.

The chain is built from TRBV27 and TRBJ1-3; TRBD1 agrees at 7 bases. The CDR3 covers 13 residues. CDR1 and CDR2 (germline): MNHEY, SMNVEV (reference sequence). The ends lost 4 bases at V and 7 bases at J; junction bases unmatched: 4. The CDR3 loop is CASSSTGTNTIYF. In nucleotides, the CDR3 is TGTGCCAGCAGTTCGACAGGGACGAACACCATATATTTT.

There are many counts of this clonotype. The chain uses TRBV5-4 and TRBJ2-5, with 7 bases identical to TRBD2. J gave up 5 bases and V 6 bases, and 7 bases lay outside the gene matches. This CDR3 has 13 residues. The germline V gene has CDR1 SGHNT and CDR2 YYREEE (reference sequence). As DNA, the CDR3 is TGTGCCAGCAAGACTAGCATGATGGAGACCCAGTACTTC. Encoded protein: CASKTSMMETQYF.

This clonotype was counted at least ten times. The genes are TRBV27 and TRBJ2-1; 11 bases match TRBD1. Germline V gene sequence: CDR1 MNHEY, CDR2 SMNVEV (reference sequence). V lost 7 bases, J lost 8 bases, and 10 bases stayed unmatched. The CDR3 is 15 residues long. DNA of the CDR3: TGTGCCAGCATCCTTAGGGACAGGGGGAACGATGAGCAGTTCTTC. Its translation is CASILRDRGNDEQFF.